This passage covers 26 T cell receptor beta chains from one sample sequenced in a study of blood T cell repertoires in COVID-19. Repertoires were generated with immunoSEQ multiplex PCR, while TCRdb's copy carries only in-frame clones and drops some. The table includes 310,000 or so clones, around nine tenths detected once. The material sequenced was peripheral blood. Receptors were obtained from a woman between 45 and 65 years old with active or convalescent COVID-19.

V usage is TRBV7-3 and J usage is TRBJ2-1; 7 positions match TRBD2. V lost 2 bases, J lost 9 bases, and 13 bases stayed unmatched. CDR3 length equals 16 residues. In germline, CDR1 is SGHTA, CDR2 FQGTGA. CDR3 in amino acids: CASSLGGTMVRAEQFF. DNA of the CDR3: TGTGCCAGCAGCTTAGGGGGGACTATGGTTCGGGCTGAGCAGTTCTTC.

The chain joins TRBV7-9 to TRBJ2-7, with D perhaps matching TRBD2 (5 bases). Per germline, CDR1 SEHNR and CDR2 FQNEAQ (reference sequence). The CDR3 runs to 16 residues. The V end lost 7 bases, the J end lost 7 bases, and 26 bases lay between the germline ends. CDR3 region: CASTETDSTVRLEQYF. The CDR3 nucleotides read TGTGCCAGCACCGAGACGGACTCTACAGTACGATTAGAGCAGTACTTC.

This chain joins TRBV5-1 and TRBJ1-4; 8 bases align to TRBD1. The CDR3 sequence is 15 residues long. Germline CDR1 is SGHRS and CDR2 is YFSETQ. Germline trimming cut 4 bases from V and 7 bases from J; bases unmatched to any gene: 9. CDR3: CASSPQGALGEKLFF. The CDR3 DNA is TGCGCCAGCAGCCCCCAGGGGGCGCTTGGTGAAAAACTGTTTTTT.

J is TRBJ1-1 and V is TRBV4-3; a possible D gene is TRBD1 (6 bases). The CDR3 has 15 residues. Germline V gives CDR1 LGHNA, CDR2 YSLEER. V was trimmed by 2 bases and J by 2 bases, leaving 12 bases between them. The CDR3 nucleotides are TGCGCCAGCAGCCAATCGGTACAGGGTAACACTGAAGCTTTCTTT. This translates into CASSQSVQGNTEAFF.

The genes are TRBV5-1 and TRBJ2-7; a possible D gene is TRBD2 (5 bases). Trimming removed 8 bases at V and 4 bases at J, with 13 bases between. The CDR3 is 12 amino acids. CDR1 and CDR2 (germline): SGHRS, YFSETQ. The CDR3 spells CARRELGYEQYF. CDR3 bases: TGCGCCAGGAGGGAGTTGGGGTACGAGCAGTACTTC.

The chain combines TRBV5-4 with TRBJ1-1, with a weak D call TRBD1 (6 bases). The CDR3 is 15 amino acids. V was pared by 3 bases and J by 6 bases, with 18 bases between. CDR1 and CDR2 from the germline V gene are SGHNT and YYREEE (reference sequence). The CDR3 sequence: CASSSAGERPSEAFF. CDR3 nucleotide sequence: TGTGCCAGCAGCTCCGCAGGGGAACGGCCTTCTGAAGCTTTCTTT.

The chain joins TRBV7-2 to TRBJ2-1; tentatively, D is TRBD2 (6 bases). Trimming pared 2 bases from V and 4 bases from J, leaving 12 bases between. The V gene's germline CDR1 is SGHTA and CDR2 FQGNSA. The CDR3 contains 15 residues. As DNA, the CDR3 is TGTGCCAGCAGCTTACAGCGGGCCAGTTACAATGAGCAGTTCTTC. It specifies CASSLQRASYNEQFF. Supplemented by reference TRBV7-2 and TRBJ2-1, the full variable domain reads GAGVSQSPSNKVTEKGKDVELRCDPISGHTALYWYRQSLGQGLEFLIYFQGNSAPDKSGLPSDRFSAERTGGSVSTLTIQRTQQEDSAVYLCASSLQRASYNEQFFGPGTRLTVL.

The rearrangement joins TRBV7-9 to TRBJ2-5; no clear D. Germline values: CDR1 SEHNR, CDR2 FQNEAQ (reference sequence). The CDR3 runs 15 residues. V was shortened by 5 bases and J by 5 bases, with 18 bases between the two germline ends. DNA for the CDR3: TGTGCCAGCAGCCCCCGGATAGCCGGAGCCGAGACCCAGTACTTC. This translates into CASSPRIAGAETQYF.

The count of this clone is one. J is TRBJ2-3 and V is TRBV5-1; D not resolved. V shed 1 base and J shed 3 bases, with 6 bases lying between them. This CDR3 region has 13 residues. The V gene's germline CDR1 is SGHRS and CDR2 YFSETQ. The CDR3 coding sequence is TGCGCCAGCAGCTTGCACCAGACAGATACGCAGTATTTT. Translated, it gives CASSLHQTDTQYF. The full variable domain, completed using reference TRBV5-1 and TRBJ2-3, is KAGVTQTPRYLIKTRGQQVTLSCSPISGHRSVSWYQQTPGQGLQFLFEYFSETQRNKGNFPGRFSGRQFSNSRSEMNVSTLELGDSALYLCASSLHQTDTQYFGPGTRLTVL.

This clone appeared once. This chain links TRBV7-2 with TRBJ2-6, with D possibly TRBD2 on 6 matching bases. The germline V gene encodes CDR1 SGHTA and CDR2 FQGNSA. This CDR3 comprises 17 residues. Trimming stripped 3 bases from V and 0 bases from J, with 12 bases between. The CDR3 here is CASSLSSASSGANVLTF. The CDR3 DNA is TGTGCCAGCAGCTTGTCTAGCGCCAGCTCTGGGGCCAACGTCCTGACTTTC.

This clone was seen many times. This specimen includes other DNA sequences encoding the same CDR3. The chain joins TRBV12-5 to TRBJ2-6; unclear D gene. This CDR3 region has 16 residues. Germline values: CDR1 LGHNT, CDR2 FRNRAP. V was pared by 2 bases and J by 1 base, with 9 bases between. Here the CDR3 DNA reads TGTGCTAGTGGTTTGACCCGACAATCTGGGGCCAACGTCCTGACTTTC. Residues: CASGLTRQSGANVLTF.

This chain connects TRBV7-2 to TRBJ2-2, with 9 nucleotides matching TRBD1. With 1 base clipped from V and 1 base from J, the junction kept 1 base outside the gene matches. From germline, CDR1 is SGHTA and CDR2 FQGNSA. The CDR3 is 16 residues long. CDR3 protein: CASSLGDRVNTGELFF. Written as DNA, the CDR3 is TGTGCCAGCAGCTTAGGGGACAGGGTGAACACCGGGGAGCTGTTTTTT.

The chain couples TRBV7-9 to TRBJ2-3, with TRBD2 matching 15 bases. CDR3 length: 16 residues. After removal of 3 bases from V and 6 bases from J, the junction contained 4 bases not matched to a gene. The germline V gene encodes CDR1 SEHNR and CDR2 FQNEAQ (reference sequence). DNA for the CDR3: TGTGCCAGCAGCTTCGGACTAGCGGGAGGGCCGGATACGCAGTATTTT. Translated: CASSFGLAGGPDTQYF.

The V and J genes are TRBV28 and TRBJ1-2, with D perhaps matching TRBD1 (6 bases). The CDR3 spans 15 residues. Germline CDR1 MDHEN, CDR2 SYDVKM. V was shortened by 2 bases and J by 8 bases, with 18 bases between the two germline ends. This CDR3 reads CASSLKTGKFQGYTF. The CDR3 DNA reads as TGTGCCAGCAGTTTAAAGACAGGCAAATTCCAAGGCTACACCTTC.

V and J are TRBV5-1 and TRBJ2-1; 11 nucleotides line up with TRBD2. The CDR3 contains 17 residues. Trimming took 0 bases from V and 2 from J; bases not matched to a gene: 4. Germline V CDR1 and CDR2: SGHRS, YFSETQ. The DNA of the CDR3 is TGCGCCAGCAGCTTGGAGACGGGACTAGCGGCCTACAATGAGCAGTTCTTC. This codes for CASSLETGLAAYNEQFF.

This chain joins TRBV18 and TRBJ2-1; tentatively, D is TRBD1 (6 bases). Germline values: CDR1 KGHSH, CDR2 LQKENI. The CDR3 loop spans 14 amino acids. V lost 2 bases, J lost 5 bases, and 10 bases lay in between. Here the CDR3 reads CASSPIRTDNEQFF. CDR3 DNA sequence: TGTGCCAGCTCACCAATAAGGACAGACAATGAGCAGTTCTTC.

CDR3: CASSQVLFEGSSNQPQHF. In DNA form, the CDR3 reads TGCGCCAGCAGCCAAGTTTTATTTGAGGGTAGTAGCAATCAGCCCCAGCATTTT. V is TRBV4-1 and J is TRBJ1-5; D is ambiguous. Germline V gives CDR1 MGHRA, CDR2 YSYEKL. Trimming removed 1 base from V and 0 bases from J, with 16 bases in between. The CDR3 extends over 18 amino acids.

CDR3 sequence (DNA): TGTGCCAGCTCACCACCGACCCCAGGGAATCCCTACGAGCAGTACTTC. This codes for CASSPPTPGNPYEQYF. The genes are TRBV18 and TRBJ2-7, with D possibly TRBD1 on 5 matching bases. The germline gives CDR1 KGHSH, CDR2 LQKENI. This CDR3 region has 16 residues. V lost 0 bases to trimming and J lost 2 bases, with 14 bases between them.

The CDR3 DNA is TGTGCCAGCAGTGACCAGACAGGGAAGGTGCCTGAAGCTTTCTTT. As protein: CASSDQTGKVPEAFF. The chain combines TRBV6-6 with TRBJ1-1, with TRBD1 matching 7 bases. Germline values: CDR1 MNHNY, CDR2 SVGAGI (reference sequence). This CDR3 has 15 amino acids. Trimming removed 5 bases from V and 6 bases from J; junction bases left unmatched: 12.

The chain joins TRBV6-2 or TRBV6-3 to TRBJ2-3; 7 nucleotides line up with TRBD2. After removal of 2 bases from V and 6 bases from J, the junction contained 8 bases not matched to a gene. Looked up from germline, CDR1 is MNHEY and CDR2 is SVGEGT. The CDR3 length is 15 residues. CDR3 coding DNA: TGTGCCAGCAGTTACCGCGGGCGGGAGTCGGATACGCAGTATTTT. This sequence encodes CASSYRGRESDTQYF.

The chain carries TRBV7-3 and TRBJ2-1; 7 bases line up with TRBD2. The V gene end was trimmed by 5 bases and the J gene end by 6 bases; junction bases not matched to a gene: 10. The CDR3 runs 15 residues. Germline V gene data show CDR1 as SGHTA and CDR2 as FQGTGA. This CDR3 reads CASSKTGTNPNEQFF. The CDR3 bases are TGTGCCAGCAGCAAAACCGGGACTAACCCCAATGAGCAGTTCTTC.

This chain joins TRBV10-3 and TRBJ2-3, with TRBD2 matching 11 bases. Unmatched junction bases numbered 11, after V lost 8 bases and J lost 4 bases. The CDR3 is made up of 16 amino acids. CDR1 ENHRY and CDR2 SYGVKD come from the germline V gene. This chain's CDR3 is CAIGSVLAGGADTQYF. CDR3 DNA: TGTGCCATCGGGAGTGTTCTAGCGGGAGGCGCAGATACGCAGTATTTT.

The CDR3 DNA reads as TGTGCCAGCAGCTTAGGAAGGGGGCTACCCACAGATACGCAGTATTTT. Protein: CASSLGRGLPTDTQYF. This chain links TRBV7-3 with TRBJ2-3, with 7 bases fitting TRBD1. Germline-derived CDR1 and CDR2 are SGHTA and FQGTGA. CDR3 length equals 16 residues. V dropped 2 bases and J dropped 2; count of bases not matched to a gene: 7.

The J gene is TRBJ1-1, the V gene TRBV10-3; possible D gene TRBD1, 5 bases. The V gene lost 6 bases and the J gene lost 3 bases, with 14 bases spanning the gap. The CDR3 is 14 amino acids. Germline V gene data show CDR1 as ENHRY and CDR2 as SYGVKD. CDR3 loop: CAISLVGGDTEAFF. DNA of the CDR3: TGTGCCATCAGCCTAGTGGGGGGGGACACTGAAGCTTTCTTT.

There are a few counts of this clone. The J gene is TRBJ1-6, the V gene TRBV5-1; TRBD1 agrees at 8 bases. The V gene's germline CDR1 is SGHRS and CDR2 YFSETQ. The V segment lost 0 bases and the J segment 7 bases; nucleotides outside the gene matches: 6. The CDR3 runs 16 residues. The CDR3 DNA reads as TGCGCCAGCAGCTTGGTGGCAGGGGGCGTAAATTCACCCCTCCACTTT. It translates to CASSLVAGGVNSPLHF.

The CDR3 DNA sequence: TGTGCCAGCAGTTACAGCCGACAGGGTTGGAATGAGCAGTTCTTC. It translates to CASSYSRQGWNEQFF. V usage is TRBV6-5 and J usage is TRBJ2-1, with 7 bases fitting TRBD1. Germline CDR1 MNHEY, CDR2 SVGAGI. With V trimmed by 2 bases and J by 7 bases, 8 bases remained unmatched. The CDR3 is 15 residues long.